The 19 T cell receptor beta chains below come from one sample, sequenced in a study of lymphopenia after photon versus proton radiotherapy. Assay: immunoSEQ multiplex PCR; the TCRdb copy retains only in-frame clones and omits some. The sample carries some 27,000 clones, 87% recorded once. This material consisted of peripheral blood, taken from a patient treated with proton-based radiotherapy. The receptors were gathered from a woman aged 55-69 years with cholangiocarcinoma. Some clones in this sample may be carry-over from other donors' samples.

The genes are TRBV7-2 and TRBJ2-3; D ambiguous. CDR3 length equals 14 residues. The germline V gene encodes CDR1 SGHTA and CDR2 FQGNSA. The V end lost 2 bases, the J end lost 4 bases, and 10 bases lay between the germline ends. CDR3 residues: CASSLRRSSDTQYF. Written as DNA, the CDR3 is TGTGCCAGCAGCTTAAGACGGTCATCAGATACGCAGTATTTT.

The chain is built from TRBV5-1 and TRBJ2-5, with 7 nucleotides matching TRBD2. The CDR3 runs to 15 residues. V was pared by 0 bases and J by 5 bases, with 7 bases of the junction left unmatched. From germline, CDR1 is SGHRS and CDR2 YFSETQ. CDR3 nucleotides: TGCGCCAGCAGCTTGGCGGTGGGAGGGATTGAGACCCAGTACTTC. Its protein product is CASSLAVGGIETQYF.

The V gene is TRBV18, the J gene TRBJ2-5; D is uncertain. There are 12 residues in the CDR3. V lost 3 bases and J 2 bases, leaving 4 bases between the germline ends. Looked up from germline, CDR1 is KGHSH and CDR2 is LQKENI. For the CDR3, the DNA is TGTGCCAGCTCACCTAGGCAAGAGACCCAGTACTTC. Amino acids: CASSPRQETQYF.

This chain links TRBV19 with TRBJ2-5; 8 nucleotides agree with TRBD1. The ends lost 5 bases at V and 4 bases at J; junction bases unmatched: 6. The length of the CDR3 is 14 residues. Germline assignment: CDR1 LNHDA and CDR2 SQIVND (reference sequence). The CDR3 bases are TGTGCCAGTAGTCCCAGGGGGCGTGGAGAGACCCAGTACTTC. Its translation is CASSPRGRGETQYF.

The genes are TRBV19 and TRBJ1-3; D remains ambiguous. The CDR3 contains 15 residues. Looked up from germline, CDR1 is LNHDA and CDR2 is SQIVND (reference sequence). V was shortened by 3 bases and J by 0 bases, with 9 bases between the two germline ends. CDR3 in DNA: TGTGCCAGTAGTATGTTCTGGCACTCTGGAAACACCATATATTTT. Protein sequence: CASSMFWHSGNTIYF.

The chain has TRBV4-3 and TRBJ2-4; weak D call: TRBD1 (6 bases). V lost 1 base and J 0 bases, leaving 16 bases between the germline ends. The CDR3 spans 18 residues. Germline-derived CDR1 and CDR2 are LGHNA and YSLEER. This CDR3 reads CASSQGTVSVIAKNIQYF. In DNA, the CDR3 is TGCGCCAGCAGCCAAGGGACAGTCAGTGTTATAGCCAAAAACATTCAGTACTTC.

The chain uses TRBV2 and TRBJ2-5; no definite D call. Trimming left V 2 bases short and J 5 bases short, with 15 bases between. CDR1 is SNHLY, CDR2 FYNNEI, per germline. The CDR3 is 15 amino acids. This chain's CDR3 is CASSEWQASGETQYF. The DNA of the CDR3 is TGTGCCAGCAGTGAATGGCAGGCGTCTGGTGAGACCCAGTACTTC.

The table lists this clone with a count of one. The rearrangement uses TRBV11-2 and TRBJ1-6; D unresolved. The V gene lost 5 bases and the J gene lost 5 bases, with 10 bases spanning the gap. Germline CDR1 reads SGHAT; CDR2 reads FQNNGV. The CDR3 contains 14 residues. The CDR3: CASSRAPNNSPLHF. CDR3 nucleotides: TGTGCCAGCAGCCGGGCTCCAAATAATTCACCCCTCCACTTT.

V usage is TRBV6-5 and J usage is TRBJ2-7; 9 positions match TRBD2. CDR1 and CDR2 (germline): MNHEY, SVGAGI. With V trimmed by 5 bases and J by 2 bases, 4 bases remained unmatched. This CDR3 spans 14 amino acids. The CDR3 is CASSPSGEPYEQYF. The CDR3 DNA sequence: TGTGCCAGCAGTCCTAGCGGGGAACCCTACGAGCAGTACTTC.

V gene TRBV7-2 combines with J gene TRBJ2-1; D might be TRBD2 (6 bases). V was cut by 3 bases and J by 2 bases, with 8 bases left in between. The CDR3 extends over 14 amino acids. Germline CDR1 SGHTA, CDR2 FQGNSA. The CDR3 sequence: CASSLRGAYNEQFF. The CDR3 nucleotides are TGTGCCAGCAGCTTGCGGGGAGCCTACAATGAGCAGTTCTTC.

The chain combines TRBV7-3 with TRBJ1-5; the D is unclear. This CDR3 has 13 amino acids. Trimming took off 6 bases at V and 4 bases at J, with 10 bases between the two ends. Germline CDR1 is SGHTA and CDR2 is FQGTGA. In nucleotides, the CDR3 is TGTGCCAGCAGTATCTTTGGGAATCAGCCCCAGCATTTT. It codes for CASSIFGNQPQHF.

The rearrangement uses TRBV18 and TRBJ1-1, with TRBD1 matching over 9 bases. From germline, CDR1 is KGHSH and CDR2 LQKENI. The CDR3 extends over 15 amino acids. With 6 bases clipped from V and 5 bases from J, the junction kept 10 bases outside the gene matches. The CDR3 bases are TGTGCCAGCTCGCAGGGAGGACAGGGGTTAACTGAAGCTTTCTTT. Residues: CASSQGGQGLTEAFF.

The chain carries TRBV19 and TRBJ1-1, with a tentative D call TRBD1 (5 bases). The CDR3 has 17 amino acids. Trimming removed 2 bases at V and 4 bases at J, with 20 bases between. Looked up from germline, CDR1 is LNHDA and CDR2 is SQIVND (reference sequence). CDR3 nucleotide sequence: TGTGCCAGTAGTATATGGGGGGACGGCCCCCCGGGCACTGAAGCTTTCTTT. This encodes CASSIWGDGPPGTEAFF.

V gene TRBV15 combines with J gene TRBJ2-2, with unresolved D. V gave up 1 base and J gave up 3 bases, with 3 bases separating them. CDR3 length: 13 residues. Germline lookup yields CDR1 LNHNV and CDR2 YYDKDF (reference sequence). The CDR3 spells CATSRADTGELFF. The DNA of the CDR3 is TGTGCCACCAGCAGAGCAGACACCGGGGAGCTGTTTTTT. Full variable domain (missing parts from reference TRBV15 and TRBJ2-2): DAMVIQNPRYQVTQFGKPVTLSCSQTLNHNVMYWYQQKSSQAPKLLFHYYDKDFNNEADTPDNFQSRRPNTSFCFLDIRSPGLGDTAMYLCATSRADTGELFFGEGSRLTVL.

The chain couples TRBV27 to TRBJ2-7; 11 bases align to TRBD2. The V and J ends lost 4 bases and 4 bases, in that order; junction bases with no gene match: 6. The V gene's germline CDR1 is MNHEY and CDR2 SMNVEV (reference sequence). The CDR3 loop spans 15 amino acids. Written as DNA, the CDR3 is TGTGCCAGCAGTTCCCTAGCGGGGGGCGGGTACGAGCAGTACTTC. It codes for CASSSLAGGGYEQYF.

The J gene is TRBJ2-5, the V gene TRBV7-2; 8 positions agree with TRBD2. The CDR3 runs to 16 residues. The junction had 12 bases not matched to a gene; V was cut back by 4 bases and J by 5 bases. Germline V gene sequence: CDR1 SGHTA, CDR2 FQGNSA. Here the CDR3 reads CASSSQRGRLLETQYF. The CDR3 coding sequence is TGTGCCAGCAGCTCCCAGCGGGGGCGGCTCTTGGAGACCCAGTACTTC.

This sequence joins TRBV11-3 and TRBJ2-3, with D uncertain. V shed 3 bases and J shed 1 base, with 8 bases lying between them. Germline lookup yields CDR1 SGHNT and CDR2 YENEEA. The CDR3 runs 14 residues. The CDR3, as DNA: TGTGCCAGCAGCTTCCCCCGACGCACAGATACGCAGTATTTT. It codes for CASSFPRRTDTQYF. The full variable domain, with the rest looked up from reference TRBV11-3 and TRBJ2-3, is EAGVVQSPRYKIIEKKQPVAFWCNPISGHNTLYWYLQNLGQGPELLIRYENEEAVDDSQLPKDRFSAERLKGVDSTLKIQPAELGDSAVYLCASSFPRRTDTQYFGPGTRLTVL.

The chain combines TRBV9 with TRBJ2-1; TRBD2 agrees at 12 bases. The CDR3 is 16 amino acids. V dropped 4 bases and J dropped 8; count of bases not matched to a gene: 10. Germline V gives CDR1 SGDLS, CDR2 YYNGEE. The CDR3 nucleotides read TGTGCCAGCAGCTCCCTGACTAGCGGGGGTTTGGATGAGCAGTTCTTC. The encoded protein is CASSSLTSGGLDEQFF. The variable domain in full, completed from reference TRBV9 and TRBJ2-1, reads DSGVTQTPKHLITATGQRVTLRCSPRSGDLSVYWYQQSLDQGLQFLIQYYNGEERAKGNILERFSAQQFPDLHSELNLSSLELGDSALYFCASSSLTSGGLDEQFFGPGTRLTVL.

The V gene is TRBV7-9, the J gene TRBJ2-4, with D uncertain. The germline V gene has CDR1 SEHNR and CDR2 FQNEAQ (reference sequence). V lost 5 bases and J 0 bases, leaving 5 bases between the germline ends. This CDR3 comprises 13 residues. The CDR3 sequence is CASSHLAKNIQYF. The CDR3 nucleotides are TGTGCCAGCAGCCATTTAGCCAAAAACATTCAGTACTTC.